This T cell receptor (beta chain) was sequenced in a study of T-cell reconstitution after alpha-beta-depleted transplantation in children. Study-level findings and limits: Two months or so post-transplant, alpha-beta T cells reportedly derived from several hundred expanded graft clones. T-cell counts and diversity at one year post-transplant came mainly from newly produced T cells.

This sample's TCRbeta library carried unique molecular identifier barcodes. TCRdb re-called the PCR reads with MiXCR, one entry per CDR3 protein. The table lists 250,000 or so distinct CDR3 sequences, 20% to 30% of them singletons. On this clonotype: Its specificity is unknown.

The CDR3 is made up of 16 amino acids. The germline V and J ends were trimmed by 5 bases and 0 bases, with 16 bases remaining between them. Germline V gives CDR1 LNHNV, CDR2 YYDKDF (reference sequence). The rearrangement joins TRBV15 to TRBJ2-5, with a tentative D call TRBD1 (5 bases). The receptor comes from a female patient aged 2-9 years who had a stem cell transplant for congenital amegakaryocytic thrombocytopenia, so the T cells may come from the graft donor. The source was PBMCs, mostly from graft donor cells, collected 360 days after TCRalphabeta/CD19-depleted stem cell transplant. For the CDR3, the DNA is TGTGCCACCAGCTTAGCCGGACATATGTACCAAGAGACCCAGTACTTC. Its protein is CATSLAGHMYQETQYF. The complete variable domain, with remaining parts taken from reference TRBV15 and TRBJ2-5, reads DAMVIQNPRYQVTQFGKPVTLSCSQTLNHNVMYWYQQKSSQAPKLLFHYYDKDFNNEADTPDNFQSRRPNTSFCFLDIRSPGLGDTAMYLCATSLAGHMYQETQYFGPGTRLLVL.